Listed below are T cell receptor beta chains from one sample, sequenced in a study of blood T cells in healthy people across ages. TCRdb reprocessed the 5' RACE reads with MiXCR, giving one entry per CDR3 protein. This table holds about 1.5 million distinct CDR3 sequences, around 39% found once. The sample consisted of blood. The receptor source for this set is a woman younger than 35 in good health. CDR3s include the opening cysteine and the closing phenylalanine or tryptophan. A D gene is named only where the DNA matches it firmly. Clone size is given for some rows only: seen once, a few or many times, or a class if the clone is expanded.

clone_size j_call d_call v_call cdr3_nt cdr3_aa
NA TRBJ2-7 NA TRBV20-1 TGCAGTGCTAGAACTGGGTTGGGGCCCTACAATGAGCAGTACTTC CSARTGLGPYNEQYF
many TRBJ2-1 NA TRBV4-1 TGCGCCAGCAGCCAAGGGGACAACGGACGATATGAGCAGTTCTTC CASSQGDNGRYEQFF
NA TRBJ2-1 NA TRBV6-6 TGTGCCAGCAGTCCCCGGAGGGCCGTCTACAATGAGCAGTTCTTC CASSPRRAVYNEQFF
NA TRBJ2-7 TRBD2 TRBV6-2/TRBV6-3 TGTGCCAGCAGTGGCGTGATGGTAGCGGGAGTGATCGAGCAGTACTTC CASSGVMVAGVIEQYF
few TRBJ2-1 TRBD1 TRBV9 TGTGCCAGCAGCGAGGGTCGGACAGGGTCTGGCAATGAGCAGTTCTTC CASSEGRTGSGNEQFF
few TRBJ2-5 TRBD2 TRBV7-2 TGTGCCAGCAGCTCTAGCGGACCAATCCAAGAGACCCAGTACTTC CASSSSGPIQETQYF
NA TRBJ2-7 NA TRBV7-2 TGTGCCAGCAGCTTAAACCCGCAGGGACCCTACGAGCAGTACTTC CASSLNPQGPYEQYF
NA TRBJ1-1 NA TRBV25-1 TGTGCCAGCAGTCGGGATATGGACACTGAAGCTTTCTTT CASSRDMDTEAFF
few TRBJ2-4 TRBD2 TRBV20-1 TGCAGTGCTAGGAGGACTAGCGGAGCCAAAAACATTCAGTACTTC CSARRTSGAKNIQYF
few TRBJ2-1 TRBD2 TRBV9 TGTGCCAGCGGGACGGGGGGGCAATATGAGCAGTTCTTC CASGTGGQYEQFF
NA TRBJ2-3 NA TRBV7-3 TGTGCCAGCAGCCAAACGGGGTACACAGATACGCAGTATTTT CASSQTGYTDTQYF
NA TRBJ1-1 TRBD1 TRBV12-3/TRBV12-4 TGTGCCAGCAGTGCCGGGACAGGACTGAACACTGAAGCTTTCTTT CASSAGTGLNTEAFF
few TRBJ1-6 TRBD1 TRBV27 TGTGCCAGCAGTTTATCGATGAGGACAGGGGGAAGCTCCTATAATTCACCCCTCCACTTT CASSLSMRTGGSSYNSPLHF
NA TRBJ1-6 TRBD1 TRBV9 TGTGCCAGCAGCGTCGGGACAGTGCCGCCCTATAATTCACCCCTCCACTTT CASSVGTVPPYNSPLHF
NA TRBJ2-1 NA TRBV29-1 TGCAGCGTTGATAACCCCGCGGGGCGTTCCTACAATGAGCAGTTCTTC CSVDNPAGRSYNEQFF
NA TRBJ1-1 NA TRBV20-1 TGTAGTGCTAGTCCCGGGACAACGAACACTGAAGCTTTCTTT CSASPGTTNTEAFF
many TRBJ2-3 NA TRBV11-2 TGTGCCAGCAGCTTAACCCGACAGCAGCAAGCAGATACGCAGTATTTT CASSLTRQQQADTQYF
NA TRBJ1-6 NA TRBV6-1 TGTGCCAGCATCGTACAGGGCTATGGTTCACCCCTCCACTTT CASIVQGYGSPLHF
few TRBJ2-1 NA TRBV4-2 TGTGCCAGCAGCCAACAGCGCTACAATGAGCAGTTCTTC CASSQQRYNEQFF
many TRBJ1-2 TRBD1 TRBV28 TGTGCCAGCAGTTTAGGACAGGGGTATGGCTACACCTTC CASSLGQGYGYTF
NA TRBJ1-6 TRBD1 TRBV6-1 TGTGCCAGCAGTGAAGGCCCGACAGGGCGCGATTCACCCCTCCACTTT CASSEGPTGRDSPLHF
NA TRBJ2-5 NA TRBV25-1 TGTGCCAGCAGCCCCCCGGGGGTACGATATGAGCAGTACTTC CASSPPGVRYEQYF
few TRBJ2-5 NA TRBV3-1 TGTGCCAGCAGCCAATTGGCCGTGGAAACCCAGTACTTC CASSQLAVETQYF
NA TRBJ2-1 TRBD1 TRBV5-8 TGTGCCGGCAGCCCCCGGGACAGCTACAATGAGCAGTTCTTC CAGSPRDSYNEQFF
NA TRBJ2-3 TRBD2 TRBV12-3/TRBV12-4 TGTGCCAGCAGTTTACGTCGTCGGGGGGGTACCACAGATACGCAGTATTTT CASSLRRRGGTTDTQYF
NA TRBJ2-7 TRBD2 TRBV5-5 TGTGCCAGCAGCTGGGGTAGCGGGGGGGCCTACGAGCAGTACTTC CASSWGSGGAYEQYF
few TRBJ2-1 TRBD2 TRBV2 TGTGCCAGCCGTTTGGCTAGCGGAGGCCTCTACAATGAGCAGTTCTTC CASRLASGGLYNEQFF
few TRBJ2-1 NA TRBV12-3/TRBV12-4 TGTGCCAGCCTTGGGGGCCATGAGCAGTTCTTC CASLGGHEQFF
once TRBJ2-1 NA TRBV5-1 TGCGCCAGCAGCTTGGTGGGGATTGTGAGACAGACCTACAATGAGCAGTTCTTC CASSLVGIVRQTYNEQFF
few TRBJ2-3 TRBD1 TRBV4-1 TGCGCCAGCAGCCAAGTTACAGGGGGACCCCCGAGCACAGATACGCAGTATTTT CASSQVTGGPPSTDTQYF
NA TRBJ2-7 TRBD2 TRBV13 TGTGCCAGCAGCCCGCGACTAGCAGAAACCTACAATGAGCAGTACTTC CASSPRLAETYNEQYF
NA TRBJ2-1 NA TRBV2 TGTGCCAGCAGTCCAGAGCAGATGAATGAGCAGTTCTTC CASSPEQMNEQFF
few TRBJ2-5 TRBD2 TRBV20-1 TGCACGGGGACTAGCACGTACCAAGAGACCCAGTACTTC CTGTSTYQETQYF
NA TRBJ1-5 NA TRBV6-5 TGTGCCAGCAGTTACTTGCGGGGAGGCAATCAGCCCCAGCATTTT CASSYLRGGNQPQHF
NA TRBJ2-6 NA TRBV7-7 TGTGCCAGCAGCCCATCACCAGGAAGGGGCCCCTCTGGGGCCAACGTCCTGACTTTC CASSPSPGRGPSGANVLTF
NA TRBJ1-2 NA TRBV9 TGTGCCAGCAGCGTAGAGGTGGAGGGTCGTTCCACCTTC CASSVEVEGRSTF
few TRBJ2-1 NA TRBV20-1 TGCAGTGCTAGAGTAGGTGGTAATAGCGGTCTAGAGCAGTTCTTC CSARVGGNSGLEQFF
few TRBJ2-5 TRBD2 TRBV29-1 TGCAGCGCTTTTACTAGCGGGGGGGCTTTGGAGACCCAGTACTTC CSAFTSGGALETQYF
few TRBJ2-1 TRBD1 TRBV5-1 TGCGCCAGCAGCTTGGGACAGGGCTTCAATGAGCAGTTCTTC CASSLGQGFNEQFF